This TCR beta chain was obtained from a study of blood T cell repertoires in COVID-19. Study-level information: The origin of the acute and convalescent COVID-19 samples was the United States, Italy and Spain.

This CDR3 has 16 amino acids. Trimming took 1 base from V and 6 from J, leaving 16 bases between them. Germline-derived CDR1 and CDR2 are LNHDA and SQIVND (reference sequence). The protocol was immunoSEQ multiplex PCR, while the TCRdb copy is restricted to in-frame clones and leaves out a portion. Among fewer than 300,000 clones, around nine tenths were seen once, and the ten largest hold 1% to 1.3%. Participant reports of clinical history set cohort assignment. Two consecutive negative NP/OP PCR tests, clearance, or resolved symptoms defined Cohort 3 recovery. The rearrangement links TRBV19 to TRBJ2-1; D is unresolved. The sequenced sample was PBMCs or T cells enriched from blood (not recorded which). The clonotype was recovered from a woman in her 30s who had recovered from COVID-19. The CDR3, as DNA: TGTGCCAGTAGTATAGTCAGACAAGTTAAGGTCAATGAGCAGTTCTTC. Translation: CASSIVRQVKVNEQFF.